The TCR beta chain described here comes from a study of early T cells in non-severe SARS-CoV-2 infection. From the 5' RACE reads, TCRdb called clonotypes with MiXCR, one entry per CDR3 protein. The data hold 85,000 to 100,000 distinct CDR3 sequences, with about 13% observed a single time. V was trimmed by 5 bases and J by 9 bases, leaving 14 bases between them. This CDR3 is built from 13 residues. The germline gives CDR1 LNHNV, CDR2 YYDKDF (reference sequence). Broader study findings: A preference for anti-spike CD8 responses marked VDJdb matching, which missed private and CD4 specificities.

Worth noting for this clonotype: Its target is not known.

The rearrangement joins TRBV15 to TRBJ2-1; possible D gene TRBD1, 5 bases. The sequenced material came from whole blood. The TCR sequence derives from an adult who was a healthcare worker with PCR-confirmed SARS-CoV-2 infection or an uninfected control (not recorded which). As DNA, the CDR3 is TGTGCCACCAGCCAAAGAACCAGGGCTGAGCAGTTCTTC. Its translation: CATSQRTRAEQFF.